Shown below are 31 T cell receptor beta chains from a single sample sequenced in a study of shared clonotypes between healthy human individuals. The data were produced by immunoSEQ multiplex PCR, yet TCRdb's version contains in-frame clones alone and is incomplete. There are 2 million to 2.5 million clones in the sample; approximately 90% occur only once, and approximately 0.4% lies in the top ten. Sequencing input: naive CD4+ T cells from PBMCs. Subset: CD45RA+ positively selected. All receptors come from a man in his late teens or twenties in good health. Some clones in this sample may be carry-over from other donors' samples.

J is TRBJ2-3 and V is TRBV11-2; weak D call: TRBD2 (6 bases). The germline gives CDR1 SGHAT, CDR2 FQNNGV. The CDR3 consists of 16 residues. V lost 5 bases and J 1 base, leaving 16 bases between the germline ends. CDR3 in DNA: TGTGCCAGCAGCGCGCAACGGAGGGCCGGCACAGATACGCAGTATTTT. This sequence encodes CASSAQRRAGTDTQYF.

This sequence joins TRBV11-3 and TRBJ2-1, with D possibly being TRBD2 (7 bases). Germline V CDR1 and CDR2: SGHNT, YENEEA. With 5 bases removed from V and 2 bases from J, the gap between germline ends came to 10 bases. The CDR3 extends over 14 amino acids. The CDR3 sequence is CASSTRGPYNEQFF. CDR3 nucleotide sequence: TGTGCCAGCAGCACGCGGGGGCCCTACAATGAGCAGTTCTTC. The full variable domain, with the rest looked up from reference TRBV11-3 and TRBJ2-1, is EAGVVQSPRYKIIEKKQPVAFWCNPISGHNTLYWYLQNLGQGPELLIRYENEEAVDDSQLPKDRFSAERLKGVDSTLKIQPAELGDSAVYLCASSTRGPYNEQFFGPGTRLTVL.

This clone was seen only once. The rearrangement uses TRBV19 and TRBJ2-1; 9 nucleotides line up with TRBD2. The CDR3 totals 15 residues. CDR1 and CDR2 from the germline V gene are LNHDA and SQIVND (reference sequence). V gave up 7 bases and J gave up 0 bases; unmatched junction bases: 4. CDR3 DNA sequence: TGTGCCAGTATCCAAGCGGGAGGCTCCTACAATGAGCAGTTCTTC. Its translation is CASIQAGGSYNEQFF.

This chain uses TRBV28 with TRBJ1-5; TRBD1 matches at 8 bases. Per germline, CDR1 MDHEN and CDR2 SYDVKM. J gave up 2 bases and V 5 bases, and 5 bases lay outside the gene matches. This CDR3 region has 15 residues. As DNA, the CDR3 is TGTGCCAGCAGTCCAGGGGGCTCGGGCAATCAGCCCCAGCATTTT. Its translation is CASSPGGSGNQPQHF.

The J gene is TRBJ2-3, the V gene TRBV28; D is uncertain. The germline V gene has CDR1 MDHEN and CDR2 SYDVKM. The CDR3 is 16 residues long. V gave up 1 base and J gave up 1 base, with 12 bases separating them. The CDR3: CASSLSAELRTDTQYF. The CDR3 nucleotides are TGTGCCAGCAGTTTATCGGCGGAGCTCCGCACAGATACGCAGTATTTT.

Remarks on this clone: Other DNA variants within this sample encode the same CDR3. The CDR3 DNA reads TGTGCCAGCTCACCTGGACAGAACTATGGCTACACCTTC. It encodes CASSPGQNYGYTF. The chain employs TRBV18 and TRBJ1-2, with D possibly being TRBD1 (6 bases). The V gene's germline CDR1 is KGHSH and CDR2 LQKENI. CDR3 length equals 13 residues. The ends were cut back, 3 bases at V and 2 bases at J, with 7 bases in the middle.

On this clone itself: Other nucleotide sequences in the sample specify the same CDR3. The chain carries TRBV6-4 and TRBJ2-5, with D possibly being TRBD1 (5 bases). V was shortened by 6 bases and J by 5 bases, with 13 bases between the two germline ends. The CDR3 spans 13 residues. The V gene's germline CDR1 is MRHNA and CDR2 SNTAGT. The CDR3 reads CASSVDSEETQYF. Here the CDR3 DNA reads TGTGCCAGCAGCGTTGACAGTGAGGAGACCCAGTACTTC.

The chain is built from TRBV6-6 and TRBJ2-1; D might be TRBD1 (5 bases). Germline loops: CDR1 MNHNY, CDR2 SVGAGI (reference sequence). V was cut by 7 bases and J by 7 bases, with 14 bases left in between. This CDR3 region has 13 residues. CDR3 in DNA: TGTGCCAGCACTTCGACAGTCTTAAATGAGCAGTTCTTC. Translation: CASTSTVLNEQFF.

The rearrangement joins TRBV7-9 to TRBJ1-2; weak D call: TRBD1 (5 bases). The length of the CDR3 is 13 residues. Germline V gene data show CDR1 as SEHNR and CDR2 as FQNEAQ (reference sequence). Trimming shortened V by 8 bases and J by 5 bases, and 15 bases separated the two germline ends. CDR3 loop: CASGQDSRYGYTF. CDR3 coding DNA: TGTGCCAGCGGCCAAGACAGTAGGTATGGCTACACCTTC.

This chain uses TRBV9 with TRBJ1-3; D is uncertain. From germline, CDR1 is SGDLS and CDR2 YYNGEE. V shed 5 bases and J shed 3 bases, with 15 bases lying between them. The CDR3 loop spans 15 amino acids. This chain's CDR3 is CASSDPWGFGNTIYF. The CDR3 coding sequence is TGTGCCAGCAGTGACCCCTGGGGTTTTGGAAACACCATATATTTT.

Of note for this clone: This sample includes further DNA sequences coding for the same CDR3. The chain uses TRBV5-1 and TRBJ2-7; 7 nucleotides align to TRBD1. CDR3 length: 14 amino acids. Germline V lookup: CDR1 SGHRS, CDR2 YFSETQ. The junction had 2 bases not matched to a gene; V was cut back by 2 bases and J by 0 bases. The CDR3 here is CASSLGQASYEQYF. The CDR3 nucleotides are TGCGCCAGCAGCTTAGGACAGGCCTCCTACGAGCAGTACTTC.

This chain links TRBV14 with TRBJ1-3; D unresolved. Germline values: CDR1 SGHDN, CDR2 FVKESK. This CDR3 has 15 amino acids. With 4 bases removed from V and 0 bases from J, the gap between germline ends came to 10 bases. CDR3 bases: TGTGCCAGCAGCCCTGACCCATACTCTGGAAACACCATATATTTT. Protein sequence: CASSPDPYSGNTIYF.

This clone was seen a handful of times. The chain is built from TRBV2 and TRBJ1-3; D possibly corresponds to TRBD1 (5 bases). Trimming stripped 5 bases from V and 4 bases from J, with 15 bases between. There are 15 residues in the CDR3. Germline V CDR1 and CDR2: SNHLY, FYNNEI. In DNA, the CDR3 is TGTGCCAGCAGTCGCCGGGACGGCTACGGAAACACCATATATTTT. It specifies CASSRRDGYGNTIYF.

The chain carries TRBV2 and TRBJ2-3, with a possible D match to TRBD1 (5 bases). V lost 4 bases and J lost 1, with 12 bases in between. CDR1 SNHLY and CDR2 FYNNEI come from the germline V gene. The CDR3 has 15 amino acids. CDR3: CASSVQGTRTDTQYF. The CDR3 DNA follows: TGTGCCAGCAGTGTCCAGGGAACTCGCACAGATACGCAGTATTTT.

The rearrangement links TRBV5-1 to TRBJ2-1, with TRBD2 matching over 7 bases. The CDR3 spans 17 residues. The germline CDR1 and CDR2 sequences are SGHRS and YFSETQ. Trimming at V came to 0 bases and at J to 4 bases, leaving 10 bases not matched to a gene. The CDR3 here is CASSLGGLRGGYNEQFF. The CDR3 coding sequence is TGCGCCAGCAGCTTGGGCGGGTTACGGGGAGGGTACAATGAGCAGTTCTTC.

The chain links TRBV4-2 to TRBJ2-3; perhaps TRBD2 as D (5 bases). In germline, CDR1 is LGHNA, CDR2 YNFKEQ. Trimming removed 0 bases from V and 11 bases from J, with 18 bases in between. The CDR3 is made up of 15 amino acids. CDR3 sequence reads: CASSQDLALRRGQYF. The CDR3 region has the DNA TGTGCCAGCAGCCAAGATCTGGCTCTGCGACGGGGGCAGTATTTT.

The gene calls are TRBV30 and TRBJ2-7, with 8 bases aligning to TRBD1. The length of the CDR3 is 20 residues. The junction had 21 bases not matched to a gene; V was cut back by 1 base and J by 1 base. Per the germline V gene, CDR1 is GTSNPN and CDR2 is SVGIG (reference sequence). CDR3 DNA: TGTGCCTGGAGTGCCGCCCGCCCCGGGACAGGACAATACCTATCCTACGAGCAGTACTTC. It yields the protein CAWSAARPGTGQYLSYEQYF. The variable domain in full, with the rest retrieved from reference TRBV30 and TRBJ2-7, is SQTIHQWPATLVQPVGSPLSLECTVEGTSNPNLYWYRQAAGRGLQLLFYSVGIGQISSEVPQNLSASRPQDRQFILSSKKLLLSDSGFYLCAWSAARPGTGQYLSYEQYFGPGTRLTVT.

On this clone: The identical CDR3 is also encoded by other nucleotide sequences in the sample. The chain has TRBV5-1 and TRBJ1-1; D may be TRBD1 (5 bases). V gave up 0 bases and J gave up 0 bases, with 9 bases separating them. Germline CDR1 and CDR2: SGHRS and YFSETQ. The CDR3 is 15 residues long. CDR3 amino acids: CASSLAAGMNTEAFF. The CDR3 bases are TGCGCCAGCAGCTTGGCGGCAGGGATGAACACTGAAGCTTTCTTT.

J is TRBJ2-1 and V is TRBV11-3, with a possible D match to TRBD2 (6 bases). Between the trimmed V and J ends, which lost 5 bases and 8 bases, there was a span of 19 bases. Germline-derived CDR1 and CDR2 are SGHNT and YENEEA. This CDR3 has 15 amino acids. The CDR3 is CASSPSFLGLDEQFF. CDR3 nucleotides: TGTGCCAGCAGCCCCTCGTTTTTGGGACTTGATGAGCAGTTCTTC.

This chain uses TRBV19 with TRBJ2-4, with D perhaps matching TRBD1 or TRBD2 (6 bases each). V lost 6 bases and J lost 8, with 20 bases in between. This CDR3 spans 15 amino acids. Germline V gene sequence: CDR1 LNHDA, CDR2 SQIVND (reference sequence). The chain's CDR3 is CASSPAWERGDIQYF. In DNA, the CDR3 is TGTGCCAGTAGCCCCGCGTGGGAAAGGGGGGACATTCAGTACTTC.

Worth noting for this clone: An end of the junction does not agree with germline; a read error may underlie this. The genes are TRBV10-3 and TRBJ2-5; no reliable D call. The V gene's germline CDR1 is ENHRY and CDR2 SYGVKD. The CDR3 consists of 13 residues. The CDR3 loop is CAISAHNGDPWDF. The CDR3 DNA reads as TGTGCCATCAGTGCCCATAACGGAGACCCCTGGGACTTC.

The chain uses TRBV27 and TRBJ2-2, with 8 positions matching TRBD2. Germline CDR1 and CDR2: MNHEY and SMNVEV (reference sequence). The CDR3 extends over 16 amino acids. The V gene end was trimmed by 3 bases and the J gene end by 7 bases; junction bases not matched to a gene: 10. The chain's CDR3 is CASSFGSPRGGGELFF. CDR3 nucleotides: TGTGCCAGCAGTTTTGGGAGCCCCCGGGGGGGCGGGGAGCTGTTTTTT.

The chain recombines TRBV5-4 with TRBJ1-1; possible D gene TRBD1, 5 bases. The CDR3 loop spans 16 amino acids. Germline V gives CDR1 SGHNT, CDR2 YYREEE (reference sequence). The V and J ends lost 0 bases and 4 bases respectively, with 16 bases between them. This CDR3 reads CASSLGAQGPSTEAFF. The CDR3 bases are TGTGCCAGCAGCTTGGGGGCCCAGGGTCCCTCCACTGAAGCTTTCTTT.

About this clone: This specimen includes other DNA sequences encoding the same CDR3. The V call is TRBV6-1, the J call TRBJ2-5; D ambiguous. The CDR3 is 12 residues long. Looked up from germline, CDR1 is MNHNS and CDR2 is SASEGT. Trimming took off 6 bases at V and 5 bases at J, with 10 bases between the two ends. CDR3 residues: CASSPRRETQYF. The CDR3 DNA reads TGTGCCAGCAGCCCTCGTAGGGAGACCCAGTACTTC.

CDR3 bases: TGTGCCAGCACTAGAGGGGGCACTGAAGCTTTCTTT. Its translation is CASTRGGTEAFF. The V call is TRBV28, the J call TRBJ1-1; a possible D gene is TRBD1 (6 bases). The CDR3 loop spans 12 amino acids. Germline loops: CDR1 MDHEN, CDR2 SYDVKM. Trimming shortened V by 7 bases and J by 4 bases, and 10 bases separated the two germline ends.

The chain recombines TRBV4-1 with TRBJ2-2, with 10 bases that match TRBD2. Trimming took 6 bases from V and 0 from J; bases not matched to a gene: 4. This CDR3 region has 16 residues. CDR1 MGHRA and CDR2 YSYEKL come from the germline V gene. CDR3 protein: CASRPAGGPNTGELFF. The CDR3 bases are TGCGCCAGCAGACCAGCGGGAGGGCCGAACACCGGGGAGCTGTTTTTT.

V and J are TRBV5-5 and TRBJ1-4; no clear D. Germline values: CDR1 SGHKS, CDR2 YYEKEE (reference sequence). Trimming shortened V by 1 base and J by 4 bases, and 8 bases separated the two germline ends. The length of the CDR3 is 14 residues. Here the CDR3 DNA reads TGTGCCAGCAGCTTGACGGGTATTAATGAAAAACTGTTTTTT. Translation gives CASSLTGINEKLFF.

The chain has TRBV2 and TRBJ2-7; D may be TRBD1 (6 bases). The V gene's germline CDR1 is SNHLY and CDR2 FYNNEI. The CDR3 has 11 amino acids. Trimming removed 3 bases at V and 12 bases at J, with 12 bases between. The CDR3 DNA reads as TGTGCCAGCAGTGATACAGGGATCGTGTACTTC. This translates into CASSDTGIVYF.

The rearrangement links TRBV2 to TRBJ1-1; possible D gene TRBD1, 6 bases. The CDR3 runs 13 residues. V lost 8 bases and J 4 bases, leaving 14 bases between the germline ends. Germline V gene sequence: CDR1 SNHLY, CDR2 FYNNEI. The CDR3 protein is CASSRGGATEAFF. The CDR3 nucleotides are TGTGCCAGCTCTAGGGGGGGGGCCACTGAAGCTTTCTTT.

For the CDR3, the DNA is TGCGCCAGCCGCAGGGAAACGCTCCAGCCCCAGCATTTT. This codes for CASRRETLQPQHF. The gene calls are TRBV10-2 and TRBJ1-5; perhaps TRBD1 as D (5 bases). The CDR3 contains 13 residues. The V gene lost 8 bases and the J gene lost 7 bases, with 15 bases spanning the gap. CDR1 is WSHSY, CDR2 SAAADI, per germline.

The V call is TRBV30, the J call TRBJ1-5, with TRBD1 identical over 9 bases. The CDR3 length is 15 residues. The germline gives CDR1 GTSNPN, CDR2 SVGIG (reference sequence). J was trimmed by 0 bases and V by 5 bases; bases with no gene match: 5. Here the CDR3 reads CAWGTGSSSNQPQHF. The CDR3 bases are TGTGCCTGGGGGACAGGGAGCTCTAGCAATCAGCCCCAGCATTTT.